This TCR beta chain derives from a study of OX40 agonist ivuxolimab in advanced cancers. Comment on this clone: Antigen specificity is unknown.

The data were produced by immunoSEQ multiplex PCR, yet TCRdb's version contains in-frame clones alone and is incomplete. The sample contains 87,000 or so clones, roughly 88% of which appear only once. The CDR3 loop spans 11 amino acids. Deletions cut 7 bases from V and 5 bases from J, with 8 bases between. CDR1 and CDR2 from the germline V gene are LNHDA and SQIVND (reference sequence). Study-wide results and limits: CD4+ and CD8+ blood T cells expanded clonally by week 6 at 0.1 to 3.0 mg/kg. Among expanded peripheral T cells, antigen specificity went undetermined. Expanded clones belonging to CD8+ T cells outnumbered, on average, those of CD4+. Certain nonresponders additionally had low normalized T-cell clonal expansion.

The TCR originated in an adult with an advanced solid tumor such as melanoma, head and neck, liver or kidney cancer. The chain links TRBV19 to TRBJ2-5; D possibly uses TRBD1 or TRBD2 (5 bases each). The specimen comprised CD4+ or CD8+ T cells sorted from blood, sampled in a trial of the OX40 agonist ivuxolimab. In DNA, the CDR3 is TGTGCCAGTACCTGGGGGGAGACCCAGTACTTC. Encoded protein: CASTWGETQYF. The full variable domain, in which reference TRBV19 and TRBJ2-5 provide the parts outside the CDR3, is DGGITQSPKYLFRKEGQNVTLSCEQNLNHDAMYWYRQDPGQGLRLIYYSQIVNDFQKGDIAEGYSVSREKKESFPLTVTSAQKNPTAFYLCASTWGETQYFGPGTRLLVL.